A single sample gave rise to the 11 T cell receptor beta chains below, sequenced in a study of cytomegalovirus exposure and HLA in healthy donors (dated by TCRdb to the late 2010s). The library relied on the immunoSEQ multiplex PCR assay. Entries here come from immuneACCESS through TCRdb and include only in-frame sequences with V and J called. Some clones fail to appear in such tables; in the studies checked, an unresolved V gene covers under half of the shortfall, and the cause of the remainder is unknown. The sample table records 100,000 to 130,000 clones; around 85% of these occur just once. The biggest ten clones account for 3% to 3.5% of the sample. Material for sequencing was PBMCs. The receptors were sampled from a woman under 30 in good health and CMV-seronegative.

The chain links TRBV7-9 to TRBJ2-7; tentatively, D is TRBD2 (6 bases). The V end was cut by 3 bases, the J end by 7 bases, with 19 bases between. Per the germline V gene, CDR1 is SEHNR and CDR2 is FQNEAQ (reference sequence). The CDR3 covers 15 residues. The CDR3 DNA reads TGTGCCAGCAGCTTTAGGGACCCCAGCCGGGGGGAGCAGTACTTC. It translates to CASSFRDPSRGEQYF.

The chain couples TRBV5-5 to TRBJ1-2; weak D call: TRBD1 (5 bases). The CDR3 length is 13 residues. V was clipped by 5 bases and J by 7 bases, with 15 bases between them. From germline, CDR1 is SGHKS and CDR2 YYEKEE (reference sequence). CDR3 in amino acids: CASRPGGSSGYTF. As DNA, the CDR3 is TGTGCCAGCAGACCGGGGGGAAGCAGTGGCTACACCTTC.

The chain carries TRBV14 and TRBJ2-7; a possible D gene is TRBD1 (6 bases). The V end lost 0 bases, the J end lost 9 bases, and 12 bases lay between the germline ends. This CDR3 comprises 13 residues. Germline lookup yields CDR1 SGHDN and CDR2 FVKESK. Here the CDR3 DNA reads TGTGCCAGCAGCCAAGAGGGGGCCGTTGTGCAGTACTTC. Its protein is CASSQEGAVVQYF. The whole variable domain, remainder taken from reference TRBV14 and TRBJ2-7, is EAGVTQFPSHSVIEKGQTVTLRCDPISGHDNLYWYRRVMGKEIKFLLHFVKESKQDESGMPNNRFLAERTGGTYSTLKVQPAELEDSGVYFCASSQEGAVVQYFGPGTRLTVT.

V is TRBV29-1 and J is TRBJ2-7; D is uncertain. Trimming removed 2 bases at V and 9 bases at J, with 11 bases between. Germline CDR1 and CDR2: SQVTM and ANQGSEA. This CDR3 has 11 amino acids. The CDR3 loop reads CSVETGSGQYF. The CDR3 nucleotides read TGCAGCGTTGAAACTGGGTCGGGGCAGTACTTC.

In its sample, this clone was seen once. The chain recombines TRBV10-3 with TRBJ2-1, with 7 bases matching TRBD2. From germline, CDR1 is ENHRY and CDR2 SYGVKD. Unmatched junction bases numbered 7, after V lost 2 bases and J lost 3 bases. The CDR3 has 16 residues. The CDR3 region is CAISEGWDYLYNEQFF. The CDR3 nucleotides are TGTGCCATCAGTGAGGGGTGGGACTACCTCTACAATGAGCAGTTCTTC.

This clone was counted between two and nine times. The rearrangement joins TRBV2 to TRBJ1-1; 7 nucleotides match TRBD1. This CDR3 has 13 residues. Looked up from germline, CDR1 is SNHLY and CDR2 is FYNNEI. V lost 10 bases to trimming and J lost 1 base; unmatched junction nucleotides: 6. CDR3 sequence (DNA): TGTGCCATCCGGGACAGTTCGAACACTGAAGCTTTCTTT. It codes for CAIRDSSNTEAFF.

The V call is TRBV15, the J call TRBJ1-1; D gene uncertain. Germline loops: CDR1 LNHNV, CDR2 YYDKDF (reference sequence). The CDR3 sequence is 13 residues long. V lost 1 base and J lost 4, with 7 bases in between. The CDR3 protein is CATSRGALTEAFF. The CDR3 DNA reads TGTGCCACCAGCAGAGGGGCACTCACTGAAGCTTTCTTT.

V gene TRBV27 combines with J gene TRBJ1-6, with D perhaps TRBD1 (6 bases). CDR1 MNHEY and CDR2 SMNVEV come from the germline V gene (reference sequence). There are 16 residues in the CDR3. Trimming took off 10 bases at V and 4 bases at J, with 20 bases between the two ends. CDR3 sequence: CATSRGGELYNSPLHF. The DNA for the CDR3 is TGTGCCACCTCACGTGGGGGCGAACTATATAATTCACCCCTCCACTTT.

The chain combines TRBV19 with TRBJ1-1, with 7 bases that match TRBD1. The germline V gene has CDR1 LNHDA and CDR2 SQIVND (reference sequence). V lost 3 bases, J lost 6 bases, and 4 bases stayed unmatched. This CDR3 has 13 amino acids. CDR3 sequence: CASSMMQGAEAFF. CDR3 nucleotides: TGTGCCAGTAGTATGATGCAGGGGGCTGAAGCTTTCTTT. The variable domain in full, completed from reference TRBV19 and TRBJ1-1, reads DGGITQSPKYLFRKEGQNVTLSCEQNLNHDAMYWYRQDPGQGLRLIYYSQIVNDFQKGDIAEGYSVSREKKESFPLTVTSAQKNPTAFYLCASSMMQGAEAFFGQGTRLTVV.

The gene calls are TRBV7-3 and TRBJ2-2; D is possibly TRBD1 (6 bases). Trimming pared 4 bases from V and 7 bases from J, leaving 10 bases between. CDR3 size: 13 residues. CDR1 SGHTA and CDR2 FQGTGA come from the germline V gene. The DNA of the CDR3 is TGTGCCAGCAGCTCAACGGACAGCGGGGAGCTGTTTTTT. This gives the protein CASSSTDSGELFF. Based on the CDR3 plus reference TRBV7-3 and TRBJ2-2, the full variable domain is GAGVSQTPSNKVTEKGKYVELRCDPISGHTALYWYRQSLGQGPEFLIYFQGTGAADDSGLPNDRFFAVRPEGSVSTLKIQRTERGDSAVYLCASSSTDSGELFFGEGSRLTVL.

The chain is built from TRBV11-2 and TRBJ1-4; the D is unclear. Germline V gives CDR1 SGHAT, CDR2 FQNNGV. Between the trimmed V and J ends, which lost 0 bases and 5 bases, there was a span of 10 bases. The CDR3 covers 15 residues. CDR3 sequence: CASSLDVSLNEKLFF. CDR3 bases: TGTGCCAGCAGCTTAGATGTCTCCTTAAATGAAAAACTGTTTTTT.